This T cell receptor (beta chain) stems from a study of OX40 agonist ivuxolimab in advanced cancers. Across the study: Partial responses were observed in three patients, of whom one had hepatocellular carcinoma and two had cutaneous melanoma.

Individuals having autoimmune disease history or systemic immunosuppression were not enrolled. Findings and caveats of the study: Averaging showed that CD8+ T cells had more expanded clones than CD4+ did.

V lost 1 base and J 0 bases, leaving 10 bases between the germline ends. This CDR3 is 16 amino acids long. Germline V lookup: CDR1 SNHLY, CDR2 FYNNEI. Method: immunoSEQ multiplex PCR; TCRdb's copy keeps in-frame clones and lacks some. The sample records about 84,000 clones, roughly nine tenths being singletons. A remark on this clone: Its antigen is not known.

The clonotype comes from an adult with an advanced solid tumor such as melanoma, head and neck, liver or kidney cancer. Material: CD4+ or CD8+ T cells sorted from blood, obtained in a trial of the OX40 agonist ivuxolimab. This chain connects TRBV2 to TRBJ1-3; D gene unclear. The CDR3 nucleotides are TGTGCCAGCAGTGAAGGCTTACCTTTCTCTGGAAACACCATATATTTT. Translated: CASSEGLPFSGNTIYF.